These 13 T cell receptor beta chains were all obtained from the same sample, sequenced in a study of blood T cell repertoires in COVID-19. TCRdb's table, derived via immunoSEQ multiplex PCR, lists solely in-frame clones and lacks some. The repertoire holds over 200,000 clones, with around 81% as singletons. The sequenced sample consisted of PBMCs or T cells enriched from blood (not recorded which). These receptors were collected from a woman aged 50 to 65 with acute COVID-19.

This chain joins TRBV28 and TRBJ2-1; 7 nucleotides match TRBD2. Per the germline V gene, CDR1 is MDHEN and CDR2 is SYDVKM. Trimming removed 5 bases from V and 5 bases from J; junction bases left unmatched: 9. CDR3 length: 15 amino acids. CDR3 in DNA: TGTGCCAGCAGTCCCGGCGGGGGAGGGGACAATGAGCAGTTCTTC. Amino acid sequence: CASSPGGGGDNEQFF.

The chain employs TRBV9 and TRBJ2-5; D unresolved. This CDR3 has 12 residues. V gave up 3 bases and J gave up 5 bases, with 8 bases separating them. Germline lookup yields CDR1 SGDLS and CDR2 YYNGEE. For the CDR3, the DNA is TGTGCCAGCAGCGACCCCCGGGAGACCCAGTACTTC. Translation gives CASSDPRETQYF.

The gene calls are TRBV11-2 and TRBJ2-2; 7 bases map to TRBD2. Losses at the gene ends were 4 bases for V and 7 bases for J; bases not matched to a gene: 9. The V gene's germline CDR1 is SGHAT and CDR2 FQNNGV. CDR3 length: 15 residues. In DNA form, the CDR3 reads TGTGCCAGCAGCTCTCTGGCGGGAGTTCTCGGGGAGCTGTTTTTT. Its translation: CASSSLAGVLGELFF.

This chain links TRBV18 with TRBJ2-7; the D gene is possibly TRBD1 (6 bases). From germline, CDR1 is KGHSH and CDR2 LQKENI. The CDR3 length is 15 residues. The V and J ends lost 1 base and 6 bases respectively, with 16 bases between them. The CDR3 nucleotides are TGTGCCAGCTCACCACTCCGACGGGACACTTCCGAGCAGTACTTC. Translation gives CASSPLRRDTSEQYF.

This clone showed up just a few times. The V call is TRBV9, the J call TRBJ1-6, with D unresolved. Deletions cut 5 bases from V and 4 bases from J, with 16 bases between. The germline V gene has CDR1 SGDLS and CDR2 YYNGEE. The CDR3 extends over 16 amino acids. DNA for the CDR3: TGTGCCAGCAGTACTCAGACGGAGGTGTATAATTCACCCCTCCACTTT. This translates into CASSTQTEVYNSPLHF.

The genes are TRBV27 and TRBJ1-1; 12 bases fit TRBD1. The germline CDR1 and CDR2 sequences are MNHEY and SMNVEV (reference sequence). The ends lost 5 bases at V and 5 bases at J; junction bases unmatched: 9. This CDR3 region has 16 residues. CDR3 amino acids: CASSTPGQGAGTEAFF. DNA of the CDR3: TGTGCCAGCAGTACACCGGGACAGGGGGCCGGAACTGAAGCTTTCTTT.

This sequence joins TRBV29-1 and TRBJ2-7; 12 bases map to TRBD2. This CDR3 is 14 amino acids long. V dropped 4 bases and J dropped 5; count of bases not matched to a gene: 6. Germline assignment: CDR1 SQVTM and CDR2 ANQGSEA. CDR3 bases: TGCAGCGTTGGACCTCGACTAGCGGGAGACGAGCAGTACTTC. Protein: CSVGPRLAGDEQYF.

This clone was counted a single time. This chain joins TRBV28 and TRBJ1-1, with D perhaps TRBD1 (5 bases). CDR3 length: 16 amino acids. Germline CDR1 and CDR2: MDHEN and SYDVKM. The ends were cut back, 3 bases at V and 5 bases at J, with 19 bases in the middle. The DNA for the CDR3 is TGTGCCAGCAGTTTCCCCGCTTTGGGTGGGGGGACTGAAGCTTTCTTT. It translates to CASSFPALGGGTEAFF. Full variable domain (rest looked up from reference TRBV28 and TRBJ1-1): DVKVTQSSRYLVKRTGEKVFLECVQDMDHENMFWYRQDPGLGLRLIYFSYDVKMKEKGDIPEGYSVSREKKERFSLILESASTNQTSMYLCASSFPALGGGTEAFFGQGTRLTVV.

This clone was detected a few times. For the CDR3, the DNA is TGTGCCAGCAGCCAAGATCACAGTAACTCTGGAAACACCATATATTTT. This sequence encodes CASSQDHSNSGNTIYF. V usage is TRBV4-2 and J usage is TRBJ1-3, with unresolved D. The CDR3 spans 16 residues. The V and J ends lost 0 bases and 0 bases respectively, with 9 bases between them. Germline CDR1 LGHNA, CDR2 YNFKEQ.

The chain uses TRBV18 and TRBJ2-4; 9 nucleotides agree with TRBD1. Trimming cost V 5 bases and J 1 base; bases outside gene matches: 12. The CDR3 contains 18 residues. CDR1 KGHSH and CDR2 LQKENI come from the germline V gene. Here the CDR3 reads CASSSGQGREWAKNIQYF. CDR3 DNA sequence: TGTGCCAGCTCATCGGGACAGGGACGAGAGTGGGCCAAAAACATTCAGTACTTC.

In its sample, this clone was seen once. The chain is built from TRBV4-3 and TRBJ2-2; D remains unclear. CDR3 length: 16 amino acids. The V and J ends lost 0 bases and 0 bases respectively, with 8 bases between them. Germline values: CDR1 LGHNA, CDR2 YSLEER. DNA for the CDR3: TGCGCCAGCAGCCAAGACACTACGGCGAACACCGGGGAGCTGTTTTTT. Its protein is CASSQDTTANTGELFF.

The rearrangement links TRBV5-1 to TRBJ2-7, with 12 bases aligning to TRBD1. The V gene's germline CDR1 is SGHRS and CDR2 YFSETQ. The CDR3 has 14 amino acids. The V segment lost 4 bases and the J segment 6 bases; nucleotides outside the gene matches: 5. The CDR3, as DNA: TGCGCCAGCAGCCAGGGACAGGGGGCGTCCGAGCAGTACTTC. Its translation is CASSQGQGASEQYF.

The rearrangement joins TRBV7-2 to TRBJ1-3, with TRBD1 identical over 7 bases. V lost 5 bases, J lost 2 bases, and 3 bases stayed unmatched. Germline loops: CDR1 SGHTA, CDR2 FQGNSA. The CDR3 length is 14 residues. CDR3 DNA: TGTGCCAGCAGCCCAGGGACAGCTGGAAACACCATATATTTT. It is translated as CASSPGTAGNTIYF. The complete variable domain, with remaining parts taken from reference TRBV7-2 and TRBJ1-3, reads GAGVSQSPSNKVTEKGKDVELRCDPISGHTALYWYRQSLGQGLEFLIYFQGNSAPDKSGLPSDRFSAERTGGSVSTLTIQRTQQEDSAVYLCASSPGTAGNTIYFGEGSWLTVV.